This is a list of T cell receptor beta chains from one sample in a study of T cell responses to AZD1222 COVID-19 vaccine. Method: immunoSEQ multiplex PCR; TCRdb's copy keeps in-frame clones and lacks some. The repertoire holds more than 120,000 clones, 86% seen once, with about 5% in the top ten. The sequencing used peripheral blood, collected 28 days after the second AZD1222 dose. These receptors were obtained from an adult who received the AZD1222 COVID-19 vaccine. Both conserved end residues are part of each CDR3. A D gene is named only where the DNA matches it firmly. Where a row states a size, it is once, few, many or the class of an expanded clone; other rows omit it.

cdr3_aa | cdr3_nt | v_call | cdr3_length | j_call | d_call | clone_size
CASSLQETQYF | TGTGCCAGCAGCCTCCAAGAGACCCAGTACTTC | TRBV2 | 11 | TRBJ2-5 | . | .
CAISAGTGASGANVLTF | TGTGCCATCAGTGCCGGGACAGGCGCCTCTGGGGCCAACGTCCTGACTTTC | TRBV10-3 | 17 | TRBJ2-6 | TRBD1 | .
CASSTLAGYTGELFF | TGTGCCAGCAGCACACTAGCGGGGTACACCGGGGAGCTGTTTTTT | TRBV7-2 | 15 | TRBJ2-2 | TRBD2 | .
CASSFGQQNYEQYF | TGTGCCAGCAGTTTTGGACAGCAAAACTACGAGCAGTACTTC | TRBV27 | 14 | TRBJ2-7 | . | .
CAREWGDSYNEQFF | TGTGCCAGGGAGTGGGGGGATTCCTACAATGAGCAGTTCTTC | TRBV2 | 14 | TRBJ2-1 | . | .
CASSLTGKETQYF | TGTGCCAGCAGCCTGACAGGGAAAGAGACCCAGTACTTC | TRBV11-3 | 13 | TRBJ2-5 | TRBD1 | .
CATSRERGSFLTQYF | TGTGCCACCAGCAGAGAAAGGGGTAGCTTTCTAACGCAGTATTTT | TRBV15 | 15 | TRBJ2-3 | . | once
CARPGMANTGELFF | TGTGCCAGGCCGGGGATGGCTAACACCGGGGAGCTGTTTTTT | TRBV7-9 | 14 | TRBJ2-2 | . | .
CASSSTGGTSPLHF | TGTGCCAGCAGCTCGACAGGGGGCACTTCACCCCTCCACTTT | TRBV7-9 | 14 | TRBJ1-6 | TRBD1 | .
CASVTGTSTDTQYF | TGTGCCAGCGTGACAGGGACTAGCACAGATACGCAGTATTTT | TRBV2 | 14 | TRBJ2-3 | . | .
CASSLGGLDNSPLHF | TGTGCCAGCAGCTTAGGGGGGTTGGATAATTCACCCCTCCACTTT | TRBV11-2 | 15 | TRBJ1-6 | . | .
CASIDRAGANVLTF | TGTGCCAGTATTGACAGGGCTGGGGCCAACGTCCTGACTTTC | TRBV19 | 14 | TRBJ2-6 | TRBD1 | .
CASSLFPDRDYTF | TGTGCCAGCAGTTTATTCCCCGACAGGGACTACACCTTC | TRBV27 | 13 | TRBJ1-2 | TRBD1 | .
CASSIEGPLAGAYEQYF | TGTGCCAGTAGTATAGAGGGGCCACTAGCGGGGGCCTACGAGCAGTACTTC | TRBV19 | 17 | TRBJ2-7 | TRBD2 | .
CATANGRELDTQYF | TGTGCCACCGCCAACGGCAGGGAGTTAGATACGCAGTATTTT | TRBV24-1 | 14 | TRBJ2-3 | . | .
CASSPATGPEQYF | TGTGCCAGCAGTCCAGCAACAGGGCCCGAGCAGTACTTC | TRBV28 | 13 | TRBJ2-7 | . | .